Listed here are 4 T cell receptor beta chains from one sample, sequenced in a study of CD8 T cells in Susac syndrome. The RNA input was about 0.5 to 1 ug, and it was reverse transcribed with random hexamers. MiXCR, applied by TCRdb to the immunoSEQ multiplex PCR reads, yields one record per CDR3 protein. In the table there are more than 75,000 distinct CDR3 sequences, around 94% of which are singletons. Sequencing was performed on CD8+ T cells from PBMCs. The source of these receptors is a human donor in good health.

The CDR3 nucleotides read TGTGCCAGCAGTTTCCGTTACCGATCAACTGTTGGGTCCAATGAGCAGTTCTTC. It codes for CASSFRYRSTVGSNEQFF. This sequence joins TRBV12-3 or TRBV12-4 and TRBJ2-1; D is undetermined. CDR3 length equals 18 residues. Trimming took 3 bases from V and 6 from J, leaving 24 bases between them.

The chain recombines TRBV5-6 with TRBJ2-7; possible D gene TRBD1, 6 bases. Germline V CDR1 and CDR2: SGHDT, YYEEEE. The CDR3 length is 14 residues. V lost 2 bases and J lost 7, with 16 bases in between. The CDR3, as DNA: TGTGCCAGCAGCTTCGGGCAGGGGATGGGGGAGCAGTACTTC. This translates into CASSFGQGMGEQYF.

In its sample, this clonotype was seen once. The V gene is TRBV6-5, the J gene TRBJ1-1; maybe TRBD1 (6 bases). CDR1 is MNHEY and CDR2 is SVGAGI in the germline V gene. The CDR3 has 14 residues. V was shortened by 7 bases and J by 3 bases, with 15 bases between the two germline ends. CDR3 coding DNA: TGTGCCAGCACCCGAGGGGGAACGTACACTGAAGCTTTCTTT. Protein sequence: CASTRGGTYTEAFF.

The chain links TRBV9 to TRBJ2-7; 7 bases map to TRBD1. The CDR3 sequence is 15 residues long. Germline-derived CDR1 and CDR2 are SGDLS and YYNGEE. The V and J ends lost 2 bases and 3 bases, in that order; junction bases with no gene match: 8. CDR3 nucleotide sequence: TGTGCCAGCAGCGTTAACCCCCGGGACAGCTACGAGCAGTACTTC. Translating gives CASSVNPRDSYEQYF.